The clone carrying this TCR beta chain was detected ten times or more. This CDR3 has 15 residues. The V segment lost 1 base and the J segment 6 bases; nucleotides outside the gene matches: 7. Germline V gene data show CDR1 as LGHNA and CDR2 as YSLEER. The source of the sample is a study of Graves' ophthalmopathy and Graves' hyperthyroidism. Amplification from RNA transcripts yielded the TCR beta CDR3 regions. First-round RT-PCR with HTBI primers preceded a second-round multiplex PCR. TCRdb re-derived calls from the multiplex PCR reads in MiXCR, one entry per CDR3 protein. Among roughly 300,000 distinct CDR3 sequences listed, about 17% were seen once.

The sample comprised peripheral blood. The chain links TRBV4-3 to TRBJ1-2; 8 nucleotides line up with TRBD1. This clonotype was obtained from an adult man with Graves' ophthalmopathy. CDR3 coding DNA: TGCGCCAGCAGCCAAGTTGGACAGGGCTGGAATGGCTACACCTTC. Its translation: CASSQVGQGWNGYTF.